Listed below are T cell receptor beta chains from one sample, sequenced in a study of blood T cell repertoires in COVID-19. Repertoires were generated with immunoSEQ multiplex PCR, while TCRdb's copy carries only in-frame clones and drops some. The table lists about 82,000 clones, around 81% of them singletons. Sequenced input: peripheral blood. These receptors were obtained from a man of 80 years or more with active or convalescent COVID-19. CDR3s include the opening cysteine and the closing phenylalanine or tryptophan. The D gene is left open where the match is weak. Expanded clones are given a class, and other clones once, few, many or no size at all.

j_call | v_call | clone_size | d_call | cdr3_nt | cdr3_aa
TRBJ1-6 | TRBV9 | once | . | TGTGCCAGCAGCGGCAGCTCCTATAATTCACCCCTCCACTTT | CASSGSSYNSPLHF
TRBJ1-4 | TRBV3-1/TRBV3-2 | . | . | TGTGCCAGCAGCCAAGGGAGTAATGGGGAAAAACTGTTTTTT | CASSQGSNGEKLFF
TRBJ1-6 | TRBV27 | . | . | TGTGCCAGCAGTTTCGGGGTCGGACCCCTCCACTTT | CASSFGVGPLHF
TRBJ2-3 | TRBV5-1 | . | TRBD2 | TGCGCCAGCCGACTAGCGGGGGGGAATACAGATACGCAGTATTTT | CASRLAGGNTDTQYF
TRBJ2-2 | TRBV7-3 | . | . | TGTGCCAGCGCGAGGCAGGGTTGGTCCGGGGAGCTGTTTTTT | CASARQGWSGELFF
TRBJ1-1 | TRBV5-1 | . | . | TGCGCCAGCAGCTTACTTAGGGGTACTGAAGCTTTCTTT | CASSLLRGTEAFF
TRBJ2-1 | TRBV7-3 | . | TRBD2 | TGTGCCAGCAGCTCGGGGGGTGAGCAGTTCTTC | CASSSGGEQFF
TRBJ2-5 | TRBV5-1 | . | . | TGCGCCAGCAGCTTGGGGCAGAGGGGGAACCAAGAGACCCAGTACTTC | CASSLGQRGNQETQYF
TRBJ1-1 | TRBV6-5 | . | . | TGTGCCAGCAGCTATGGGCAGATTAACACTGAAGCTTTCTTT | CASSYGQINTEAFF
TRBJ1-2 | TRBV19 | . | . | TGTGCCAGTAGTGCGGGACGGCTATATGGCTACACCTTC | CASSAGRLYGYTF
TRBJ1-1 | TRBV4-1 | . | . | TGCGCCAGCAGCCAAAGGACAGACACCCTGAACACTGAAGCTTTCTTT | CASSQRTDTLNTEAFF
TRBJ1-4 | TRBV5-1 | . | . | TGCGCCAGCAGCTCCGGTACAACAGGGTATAATGAAAAACTGTTTTTT | CASSSGTTGYNEKLFF
TRBJ2-3 | TRBV7-2 | . | . | TGTGCCAGCAGCTTAGTCCTCACAGATACGCAGTATTTT | CASSLVLTDTQYF
TRBJ2-3 | TRBV4-1 | once | . | TGCGCCAGCAGCCAAGATCTGGGGGCTGTGTTGACAGATACGCAGTATTTT | CASSQDLGAVLTDTQYF